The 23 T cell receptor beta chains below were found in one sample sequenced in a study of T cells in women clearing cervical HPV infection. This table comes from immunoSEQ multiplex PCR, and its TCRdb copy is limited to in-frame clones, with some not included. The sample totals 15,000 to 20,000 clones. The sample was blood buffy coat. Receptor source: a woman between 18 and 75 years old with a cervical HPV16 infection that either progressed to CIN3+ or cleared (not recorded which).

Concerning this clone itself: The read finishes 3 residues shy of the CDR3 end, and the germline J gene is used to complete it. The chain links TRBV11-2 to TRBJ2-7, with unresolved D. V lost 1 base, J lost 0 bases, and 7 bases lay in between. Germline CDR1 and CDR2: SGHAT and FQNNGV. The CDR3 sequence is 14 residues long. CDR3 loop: CASSLVADSYEQYF. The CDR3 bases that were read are TGTGCCAGCAGCTTAGTGGCGGACTCCTACGAG.

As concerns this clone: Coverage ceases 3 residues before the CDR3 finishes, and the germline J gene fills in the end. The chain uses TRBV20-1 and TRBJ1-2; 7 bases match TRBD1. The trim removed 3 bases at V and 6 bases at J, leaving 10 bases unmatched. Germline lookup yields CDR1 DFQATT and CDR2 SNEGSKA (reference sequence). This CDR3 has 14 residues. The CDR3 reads CSARVPGGLDGYTF. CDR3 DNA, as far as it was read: TGCAGTGCTAGGGTCCCAGGGGGATTGGATGGC.

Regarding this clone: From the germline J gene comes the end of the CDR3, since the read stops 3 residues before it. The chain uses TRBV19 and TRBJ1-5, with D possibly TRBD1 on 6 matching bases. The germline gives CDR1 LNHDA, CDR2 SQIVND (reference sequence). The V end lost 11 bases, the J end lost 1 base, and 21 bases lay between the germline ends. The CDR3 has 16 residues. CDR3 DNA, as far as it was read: TGTGCCTGTTCTGGACAGTTCCCTAGGAGCAATCAGCCC. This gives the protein CACSGQFPRSNQP. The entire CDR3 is CACSGQFPRSNQPQHF.

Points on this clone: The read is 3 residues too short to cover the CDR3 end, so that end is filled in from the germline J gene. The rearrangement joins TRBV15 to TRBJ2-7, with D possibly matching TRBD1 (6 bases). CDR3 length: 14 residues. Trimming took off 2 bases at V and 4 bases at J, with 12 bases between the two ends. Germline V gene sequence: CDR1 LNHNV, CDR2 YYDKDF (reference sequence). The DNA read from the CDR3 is TGTGCCACCAGCAGAAGCCAGGGGCCGTACGAG. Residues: CATSRSQGPYE. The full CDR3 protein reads CATSRSQGPYEQYF.

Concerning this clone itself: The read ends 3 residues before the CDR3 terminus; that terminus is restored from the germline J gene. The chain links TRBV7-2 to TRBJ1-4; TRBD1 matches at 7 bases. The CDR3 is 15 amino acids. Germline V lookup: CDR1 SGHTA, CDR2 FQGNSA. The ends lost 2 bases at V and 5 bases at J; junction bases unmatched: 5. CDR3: CASSLIGQANEKLFF. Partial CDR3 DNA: TGTGCCAGCAGCTTAATCGGACAGGCGAATGAAAAA.

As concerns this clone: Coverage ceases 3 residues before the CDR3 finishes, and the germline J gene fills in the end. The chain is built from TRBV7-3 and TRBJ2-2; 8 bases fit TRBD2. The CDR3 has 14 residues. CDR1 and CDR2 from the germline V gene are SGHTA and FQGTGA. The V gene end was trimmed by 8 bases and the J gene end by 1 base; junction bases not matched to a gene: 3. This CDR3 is CASRLAGNTGELFF. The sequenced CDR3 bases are TGTGCCAGCCGCCTAGCGGGGAACACCGGGGAG.

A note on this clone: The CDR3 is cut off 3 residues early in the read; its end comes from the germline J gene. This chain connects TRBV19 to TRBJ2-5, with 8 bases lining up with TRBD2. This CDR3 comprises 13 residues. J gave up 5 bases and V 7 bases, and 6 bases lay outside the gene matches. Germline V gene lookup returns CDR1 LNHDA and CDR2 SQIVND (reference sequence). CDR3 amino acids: CASIPRGGETQYF. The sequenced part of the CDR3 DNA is TGTGCCAGTATCCCCCGGGGGGGGGAGACC.

CDR3 loop: CASSVRYRTENYGYTF. The part of the CDR3 DNA that was read is TGTGCCAGCAGTGTTCGTTATAGAACAGAAAACTATGGC. The V and J genes are TRBV2 and TRBJ1-2; no clear D gene. The read halts 3 residues ahead of the CDR3 end, with the missing end drawn from the germline J gene. Germline V gene lookup returns CDR1 SNHLY and CDR2 FYNNEI. Trimming took off 4 bases at V and 2 bases at J, with 17 bases between the two ends. The CDR3 contains 16 residues.

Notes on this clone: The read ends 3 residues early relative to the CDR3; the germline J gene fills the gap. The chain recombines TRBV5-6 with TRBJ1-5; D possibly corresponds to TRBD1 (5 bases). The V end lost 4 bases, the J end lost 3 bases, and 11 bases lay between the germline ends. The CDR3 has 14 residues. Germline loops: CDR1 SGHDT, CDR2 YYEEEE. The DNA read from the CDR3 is TGTGCCAGCAGCCTTCGGGGGGTCAATCAGCCC. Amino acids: CASSLRGVNQP. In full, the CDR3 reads CASSLRGVNQPQHF.

CDR3 bases read: TGTGCCAGTACCCCGGGAGGGGGCGCGGGAGAGACC. Residues: CASTPGGGAGET. The full CDR3 is CASTPGGGAGETQYF. The gene calls are TRBV19 and TRBJ2-5; D is possibly TRBD2 (8 bases). The sequenced fragment ends 3 residues before the CDR3 boundary, so the rest is inferred from the germline J gene. Germline V gene sequence: CDR1 LNHDA, CDR2 SQIVND (reference sequence). The CDR3 runs 15 residues. Deletions cut 7 bases from V and 4 bases from J, with 19 bases between.

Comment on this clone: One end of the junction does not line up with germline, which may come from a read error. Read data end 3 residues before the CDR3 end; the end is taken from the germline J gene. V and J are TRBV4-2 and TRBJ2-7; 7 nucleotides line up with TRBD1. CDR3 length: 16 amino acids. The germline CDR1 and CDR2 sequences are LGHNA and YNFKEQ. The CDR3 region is CASSQVWTGGSYEQYF. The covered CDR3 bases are TGCGCCAGCAGCCAAGTATGGACAGGCGGTTCCTACGAG.

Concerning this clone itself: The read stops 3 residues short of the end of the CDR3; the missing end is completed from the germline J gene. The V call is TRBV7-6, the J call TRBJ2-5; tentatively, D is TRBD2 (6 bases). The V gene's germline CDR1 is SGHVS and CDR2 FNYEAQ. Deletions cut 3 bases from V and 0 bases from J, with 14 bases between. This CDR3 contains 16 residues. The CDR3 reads CASSFLGGEYQETQYF. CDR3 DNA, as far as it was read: TGTGCCAGCAGCTTCTTGGGCGGGGAGTACCAAGAGACC.

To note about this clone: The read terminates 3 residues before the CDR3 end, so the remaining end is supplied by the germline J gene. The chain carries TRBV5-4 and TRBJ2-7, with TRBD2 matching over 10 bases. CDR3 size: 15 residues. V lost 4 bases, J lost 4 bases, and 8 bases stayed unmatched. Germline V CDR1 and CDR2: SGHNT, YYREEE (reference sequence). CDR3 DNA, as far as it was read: TGTGCCAGCAGCCCGGACACTAGCGGGGTTTACGAG. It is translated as CASSPDTSGVYE. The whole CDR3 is CASSPDTSGVYEQYF.

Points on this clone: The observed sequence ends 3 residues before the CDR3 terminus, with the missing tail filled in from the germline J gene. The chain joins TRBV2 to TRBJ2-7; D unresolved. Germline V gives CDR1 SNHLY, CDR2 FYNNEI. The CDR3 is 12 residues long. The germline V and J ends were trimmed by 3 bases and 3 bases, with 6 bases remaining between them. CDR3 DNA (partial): TGTGCCAGCAGTGAGACTTACTACGAG. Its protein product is CASSETYYE. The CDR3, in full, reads CASSETYYEQYF.

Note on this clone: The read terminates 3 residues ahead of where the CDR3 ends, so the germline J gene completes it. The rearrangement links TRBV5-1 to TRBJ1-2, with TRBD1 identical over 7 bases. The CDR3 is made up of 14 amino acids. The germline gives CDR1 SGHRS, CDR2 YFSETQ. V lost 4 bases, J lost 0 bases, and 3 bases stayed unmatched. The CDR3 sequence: CASSPGQSNYGYTF. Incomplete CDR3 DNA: TGCGCCAGCAGCCCGGGACAGTCTAACTATGGC.

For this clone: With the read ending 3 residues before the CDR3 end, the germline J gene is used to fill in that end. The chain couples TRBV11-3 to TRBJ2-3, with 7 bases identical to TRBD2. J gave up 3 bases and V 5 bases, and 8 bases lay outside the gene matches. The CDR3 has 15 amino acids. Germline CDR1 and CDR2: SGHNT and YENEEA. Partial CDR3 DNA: TGTGCCAGCAGCCCCCGGGGGGATTGGACAGATACG. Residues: CASSPRGDWTDT. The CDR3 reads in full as CASSPRGDWTDTQYF.

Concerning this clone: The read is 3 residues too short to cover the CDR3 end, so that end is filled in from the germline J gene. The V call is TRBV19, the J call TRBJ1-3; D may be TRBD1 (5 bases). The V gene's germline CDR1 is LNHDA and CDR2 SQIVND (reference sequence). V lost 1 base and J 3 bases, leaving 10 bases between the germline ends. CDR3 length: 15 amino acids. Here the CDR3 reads CASSIGGGRGNTIYF. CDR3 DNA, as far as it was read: TGTGCCAGTAGTATAGGCGGGGGACGTGGAAACACC.

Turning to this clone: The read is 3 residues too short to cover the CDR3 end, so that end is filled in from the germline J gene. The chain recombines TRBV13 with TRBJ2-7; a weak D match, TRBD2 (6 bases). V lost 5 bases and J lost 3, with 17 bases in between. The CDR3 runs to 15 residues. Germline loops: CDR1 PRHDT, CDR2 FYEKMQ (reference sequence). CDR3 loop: CASSTKRGGSYEQYF. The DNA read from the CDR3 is TGTGCCAGCAGCACCAAAAGGGGAGGTAGCTACGAG.

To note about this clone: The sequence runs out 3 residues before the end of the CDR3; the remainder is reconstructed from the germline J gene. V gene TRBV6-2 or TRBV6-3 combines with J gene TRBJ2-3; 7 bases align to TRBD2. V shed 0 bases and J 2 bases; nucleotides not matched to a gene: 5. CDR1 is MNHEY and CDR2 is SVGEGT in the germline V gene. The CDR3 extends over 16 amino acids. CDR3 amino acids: CASSYSRGTSTDTQYF. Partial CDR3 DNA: TGTGCCAGCAGTTACTCGCGGGGGACCTCCACAGATACG.

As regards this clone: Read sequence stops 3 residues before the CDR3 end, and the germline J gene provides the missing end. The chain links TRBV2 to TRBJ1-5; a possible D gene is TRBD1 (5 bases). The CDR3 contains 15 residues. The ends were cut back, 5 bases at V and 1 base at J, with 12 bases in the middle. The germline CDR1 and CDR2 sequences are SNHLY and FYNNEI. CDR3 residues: CASSYIQGSNQPQHF. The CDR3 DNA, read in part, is TGTGCCAGCAGTTATATTCAGGGAAGCAATCAGCCC.

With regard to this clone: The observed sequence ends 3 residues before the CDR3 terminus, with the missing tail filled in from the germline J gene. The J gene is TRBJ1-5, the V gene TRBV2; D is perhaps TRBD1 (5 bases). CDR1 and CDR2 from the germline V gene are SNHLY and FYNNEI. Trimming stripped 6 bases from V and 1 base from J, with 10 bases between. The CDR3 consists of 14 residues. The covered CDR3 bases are TGTGCCAGCAGACGAGACAGCAGCAATCAGCCC. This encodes CASRRDSSNQP. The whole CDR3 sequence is CASRRDSSNQPQHF.

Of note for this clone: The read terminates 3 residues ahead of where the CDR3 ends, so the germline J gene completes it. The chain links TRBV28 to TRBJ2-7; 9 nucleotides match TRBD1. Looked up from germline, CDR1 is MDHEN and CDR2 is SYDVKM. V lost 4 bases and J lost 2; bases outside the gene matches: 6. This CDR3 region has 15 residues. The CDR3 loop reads CASSSRGQGAYEQYF. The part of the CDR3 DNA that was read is TGTGCCAGCAGTTCACGGGGACAGGGAGCCTACGAG.

The sequenced CDR3 bases are TGTGCCAGCAGCCCAACTAGCGGCCCCACAGATACG. Protein sequence: CASSPTSGPTDT. The whole CDR3 is CASSPTSGPTDTQYF. The chain joins TRBV7-2 to TRBJ2-3; 8 nucleotides line up with TRBD2. The read comes to an end 3 residues before the CDR3 does, leaving the germline J gene to fill in the end. In germline, CDR1 is SGHTA, CDR2 FQGNSA. The CDR3 totals 15 residues. With V trimmed by 5 bases and J by 2 bases, 6 bases remained unmatched.